Sequencing of this TCR beta chain was carried out in a study of regulatory T cells in long-lasting Graves disease. Findings and limits, study-wide: Segments TRBV28, TRBJ1-2 and TRBJ2-5 showed preferential usage in persistent disease.

V was clipped by 2 bases and J by 0 bases; unmatched bases: 6. Germline CDR1 and CDR2: SGDLS and YYNGEE. The CDR3 length is 16 residues. This clonotype was counted ten times or more. Antigen: not known. To make TCR beta libraries, researchers used iRepertoire HTBI primers and Arm-PCR of CDR3 regions. The authors' processing: The samples included under 75 TRBV and some 14 TRBJ segments. TCRdb redid the calling of the multiplex PCR reads with MiXCR, one entry per CDR3 protein. It is TCRdb's table, rather than the study itself, that gives the V and J calls and clone size. The sample contains about 220,000 distinct CDR3 sequences, 15% to 20% of which appear only once. Time point reported: newly diagnosed GD, antithyroid drugs for less than 3 months. After RNA was extracted from PBMCs, the TCR library was made from it. The patient group derived from an endocrinology department in Xi'an, China. As collected, the peripheral blood samples measured 7 to 9.5 milliliters each and went into EDTA tubes.

The TCR was taken from a female donor with Graves disease. The J gene is TRBJ1-1, the V gene TRBV9, with 8 nucleotides matching TRBD1. The starting material was peripheral blood mononuclear cells (PBMCs), obtained at new diagnosis, from a patient treated with antithyroid drugs. The CDR3 nucleotides are TGTGCCAGCAGCGTTGGACAGGGCGAGATGAACACTGAAGCTTTCTTT. This encodes CASSVGQGEMNTEAFF.